This TCR beta chain comes out of a study of T cell responses to AZD1222 COVID-19 vaccine. As for this clone: Its cognate antigen is unknown.

Overall study results and limits: At study baseline, merely six AZD1222 recipients were seropositive. Most donors were white British and more were female, and clonal diversity was possibly underestimated. Vaccine-associated CD4 TCRs ranged over spike, dominating at 160-218 and 743-854.

TCRdb's table, derived via immunoSEQ multiplex PCR, lists solely in-frame clones and lacks some. The data show 250,000 to 300,000 clones, with 90% to 95% seen just once and around 0.5% held by the top ten. This specimen consisted of peripheral blood, obtained 28 days after the second AZD1222 dose. This sequence originates from an adult who received the AZD1222 COVID-19 vaccine.

The CDR3 coding sequence is TGCGCCAGCAGCCCGGTGAAGGGGGCCTTAGCGGGGGGCCAAGATACGCAGTATTTT. Translation: CASSPVKGALAGGQDTQYF. J is TRBJ2-3 and V is TRBV5-1; 10 nucleotides match TRBD2. The CDR3 is made up of 19 amino acids. CDR1 is SGHRS, CDR2 YFSETQ, per germline. The V gene end was trimmed by 4 bases and the J gene end by 5 bases; junction bases not matched to a gene: 19.